Below are 17 T cell receptor beta chains sequenced from a single sample in a study of shared clonotypes between healthy human individuals. Assay: immunoSEQ multiplex PCR; the TCRdb copy retains only in-frame clones and omits some. Among 950,000 to 1,300,000 clones listed, around 76% were seen once. Sequences were obtained from memory CD4+ T cells sorted from blood. Subset given: CD45RA-negative fraction. The receptor source for this set is a man younger than 30 in good health.

The chain carries TRBV30 and TRBJ2-7; D is possibly TRBD2 (6 bases). CDR1 is GTSNPN, CDR2 SVGIG, per germline (reference sequence). V was trimmed by 8 bases and J by 4 bases, leaving 15 bases between them. The CDR3 runs to 12 residues. The CDR3 region has the DNA TGTGCCGCGAGGGACTCCGGGTACGAGCAGTACTTC. This encodes CAARDSGYEQYF.

For this clone: Relative to the germline gene, one junction end is altered; a read error may explain this. The chain uses TRBV7-9 and TRBJ1-4, with 7 positions matching TRBD1. The CDR3 is 14 amino acids. Germline CDR1 is SEHNR and CDR2 is FQNEAQ (reference sequence). The CDR3 reads CASRSGTVNEELFF. The CDR3, as DNA: TGTGCCAGCAGGTCCGGGACAGTAAATGAAGAACTGTTTTTT.

This chain joins TRBV11-2 and TRBJ2-7, with a possible D match to TRBD1 (6 bases). The CDR3 length is 14 residues. Germline CDR1 SGHAT, CDR2 FQNNGV. Between the trimmed V and J ends, which lost 5 bases and 0 bases, there was a span of 11 bases. CDR3: CASSQDRSSYEQYF. CDR3 nucleotides: TGTGCCAGCAGCCAGGACAGAAGCTCCTACGAGCAGTACTTC. The full variable domain, with the rest looked up from reference TRBV11-2 and TRBJ2-7, is EAGVAQSPRYKIIEKRQSVAFWCNPISGHATLYWYQQILGQGPKLLIQFQNNGVVDDSQLPKDRFSAERLKGVDSTLKIQPAKLEDSAVYLCASSQDRSSYEQYFGPGTRLTVT.

The gene calls are TRBV5-1 and TRBJ2-1; D is uncertain. The CDR3 is 13 amino acids. Trimming took 0 bases from V and 6 from J, leaving 7 bases between them. Germline CDR1 is SGHRS and CDR2 is YFSETQ. CDR3 loop: CASSLELTNEQFF. CDR3 coding DNA: TGCGCCAGCAGCTTGGAGTTAACCAATGAGCAGTTCTTC.

The rearrangement links TRBV29-1 to TRBJ1-1; 12 nucleotides line up with TRBD1. CDR3 length equals 13 residues. After removal of 7 bases from V and 4 bases from J, the junction contained 4 bases not matched to a gene. CDR1 SQVTM and CDR2 ANQGSEA come from the germline V gene. The CDR3 sequence: CSAGTGGVTEAFF. CDR3 sequence (DNA): TGCAGCGCAGGGACAGGGGGCGTCACTGAAGCTTTCTTT.

The V and J genes are TRBV19 and TRBJ2-7; D ambiguous. This CDR3 region has 15 residues. V was clipped by 0 bases and J by 1 base, with 10 bases between them. The germline CDR1 and CDR2 sequences are LNHDA and SQIVND (reference sequence). The CDR3 region has the DNA TGTGCCAGTAGTATAGAGCAGACTTCATCCTACGAGCAGTACTTC. This codes for CASSIEQTSSYEQYF.

This clone was picked up many times. Other DNA sequences within the sample encode an identical CDR3. The V gene is TRBV5-4, the J gene TRBJ1-2, with D possibly TRBD1 on 5 matching bases. The CDR3 totals 13 residues. CDR1 SGHNT and CDR2 YYREEE come from the germline V gene (reference sequence). V lost 4 bases and J 4 bases, leaving 11 bases between the germline ends. CDR3 sequence (DNA): TGTGCCAGCAGCCCCGACAGATCCTATGGCTACACCTTC. This gives the protein CASSPDRSYGYTF.

The chain uses TRBV30 and TRBJ1-5; TRBD1 is a possible D gene (5 bases). CDR3 size: 13 residues. The ends were cut back, 2 bases at V and 5 bases at J, with 10 bases in the middle. Germline lookup yields CDR1 GTSNPN and CDR2 SVGIG (reference sequence). The CDR3 DNA reads TGTGCCTGGAGTAGGAAAGGGGATCAGCCCCAGCATTTT. It translates to CAWSRKGDQPQHF.

J is TRBJ1-1 and V is TRBV5-1; 7 bases map to TRBD1. The CDR3 length is 15 residues. Per the germline V gene, CDR1 is SGHRS and CDR2 is YFSETQ. V trimming: 4 bases; J trimming: 2 bases; junction bases outside the gene matches: 8. The CDR3 coding sequence is TGCGCCAGCAGCGTGACAGGGCCGGCTAACACTGAAGCTTTCTTT. Protein product: CASSVTGPANTEAFF. Variable domain in full (rest from reference TRBV5-1 and TRBJ1-1): KAGVTQTPRYLIKTRGQQVTLSCSPISGHRSVSWYQQTPGQGLQFLFEYFSETQRNKGNFPGRFSGRQFSNSRSEMNVSTLELGDSALYLCASSVTGPANTEAFFGQGTRLTVV.

This clone was recorded a few times. This rearrangement joins TRBV10-2 to TRBJ2-2, with D unresolved. V dropped 2 bases and J dropped 8 bases, with 6 bases sitting between them. The CDR3 is 12 residues long. Looked up from germline, CDR1 is WSHSY and CDR2 is SAAADI. The CDR3 protein is CASSEGAGELFF. DNA for the CDR3: TGCGCCAGCAGTGAGGGAGCGGGGGAGCTGTTTTTT.

V usage is TRBV6-1 and J usage is TRBJ1-2, with a weak D call TRBD1 (6 bases). Germline lookup yields CDR1 MNHNS and CDR2 SASEGT. V gave up 3 bases and J gave up 7 bases, with 15 bases separating them. The CDR3 consists of 14 residues. The CDR3 sequence: CASSEGAREGGYTF. CDR3 DNA: TGTGCCAGCAGTGAGGGGGCCAGGGAGGGTGGCTACACCTTC.

This clone was picked up many times. V is TRBV4-3 and J is TRBJ1-1; TRBD1 is a possible D gene (6 bases). Germline CDR1 LGHNA, CDR2 YSLEER. The V gene lost 2 bases and the J gene lost 4 bases, with 8 bases spanning the gap. The CDR3 totals 13 residues. The CDR3 region is CASSQIRGTEAFF. CDR3 bases: TGCGCCAGCAGCCAAATCAGGGGCACTGAAGCTTTCTTT.

In its sample, this clone was seen many times. The CDR3 bases are TGTGCCTGCAAGGACGACACCGGGGAGCTGTTTTTT. Its protein product is CACKDDTGELFF. J is TRBJ2-2 and V is TRBV6-1; D unresolved. V was shortened by 11 bases and J by 3 bases, with 10 bases between the two germline ends. In germline, CDR1 is MNHNS, CDR2 SASEGT. This CDR3 spans 12 amino acids.

The chain carries TRBV10-3 and TRBJ2-7; 10 positions agree with TRBD1. This CDR3 has 16 residues. J gave up 0 bases and V 2 bases, and 4 bases lay outside the gene matches. Germline assignment: CDR1 ENHRY and CDR2 SYGVKD. The CDR3 here is CAISERGDRGSYEQYF. In DNA, the CDR3 is TGTGCCATCAGTGAGAGGGGGGACAGGGGCTCCTACGAGCAGTACTTC.

In this sample, this clone turned up a few times. CDR3: CASSPAGANVYGYTF. The DNA for the CDR3 is TGTGCCAGCAGCCCCGCAGGGGCGAACGTCTATGGCTACACCTTC. The chain joins TRBV6-5 to TRBJ1-2; a weak D match, TRBD1 (6 bases). Germline V CDR1 and CDR2: MNHEY, SVGAGI. The CDR3 has 15 residues. Trimming shortened V by 6 bases and J by 4 bases, and 18 bases separated the two germline ends.

This clone came up once. CDR3 sequence (DNA): TGTGCCAGCAGCTTGTCAGGCTACAACTATGGCTACACCTTC. This encodes CASSLSGYNYGYTF. J is TRBJ1-2 and V is TRBV5-6; D is ambiguous. The V end lost 1 base, the J end lost 2 bases, and 9 bases lay between the germline ends. There are 14 residues in the CDR3. Germline V lookup: CDR1 SGHDT, CDR2 YYEEEE.

The genes are TRBV5-1 and TRBJ1-3; no clear D. This CDR3 has 14 residues. V shed 3 bases and J shed 0 bases, with 7 bases lying between them. CDR1 is SGHRS, CDR2 YFSETQ, per germline. As DNA, the CDR3 is TGCGCCAGCAGCTATGATTACTCTGGAAACACCATATATTTT. This codes for CASSYDYSGNTIYF.